These 24 T cell receptor beta chains were all obtained from the same sample, sequenced in a study of Tregs in tolerant kidney transplant recipients. Assay used: immunoSEQ multiplex PCR; TCRdb lists only in-frame clones, some missing. The data contain hundreds of thousands of clones, approximately 84% of them seen just once; the ten biggest clones take up approximately 0.69%. Sequencing input: CD4+ T cells from blood. These receptors came from a human donor in good health.

This clone has a handful of counts. This chain connects TRBV27 to TRBJ1-2, with D possibly matching TRBD1 (5 bases). Germline CDR1 MNHEY, CDR2 SMNVEV (reference sequence). The V end lost 5 bases, the J end lost 7 bases, and 11 bases lay between the germline ends. The CDR3 spans 12 residues. The CDR3 loop is CASSQGRGGYTF. The CDR3 region has the DNA TGTGCCAGCAGTCAGGGCCGGGGTGGCTACACCTTC.

CDR3 residues: CASRKMGEQESNEKLFF. CDR3 coding DNA: TGCGCCAGCAGGAAGATGGGGGAACAGGAGTCTAATGAAAAACTGTTTTTT. The rearrangement joins TRBV10-1 to TRBJ1-4, with D tentatively TRBD1 (5 bases). The CDR3 is made up of 17 amino acids. Trimming removed 6 bases from V and 3 bases from J, with 20 bases in between. In germline, CDR1 is WNHNN, CDR2 SYGVQD (reference sequence).

This chain joins TRBV10-3 and TRBJ2-5; perhaps TRBD1 as D (6 bases). V was pared by 5 bases and J by 5 bases, with 12 bases between. This CDR3 has 13 amino acids. Germline CDR1 is ENHRY and CDR2 is SYGVKD. The CDR3 region is CAISPRGGETQYF. Written as DNA, the CDR3 is TGTGCCATCAGTCCCAGGGGTGGCGAGACCCAGTACTTC.

The chain employs TRBV9 and TRBJ1-1, with D possibly TRBD1 on 5 matching bases. V was clipped by 4 bases and J by 1 base, with 17 bases between them. Germline V lookup: CDR1 SGDLS, CDR2 YYNGEE. CDR3 length equals 16 residues. The CDR3 nucleotides read TGTGCCAGCAGCACATCCCCGGGACTTGCGAACACTGAAGCTTTCTTT. This translates into CASSTSPGLANTEAFF.

The V gene is TRBV13, the J gene TRBJ2-3, with D maybe TRBD1 (6 bases). Germline-derived CDR1 and CDR2 are PRHDT and FYEKMQ (reference sequence). This CDR3 has 14 amino acids. V was shortened by 1 base and J by 8 bases, with 13 bases between the two germline ends. The CDR3 spells CASSLEWGPGTQYF. In DNA form, the CDR3 reads TGTGCCAGCAGCTTAGAGTGGGGGCCAGGTACGCAGTATTTT.

The V gene is TRBV2, the J gene TRBJ2-1; TRBD2 is a possible D gene (5 bases). Trimming left V 2 bases short and J 6 bases short, with 14 bases between. Germline V gene data show CDR1 as SNHLY and CDR2 as FYNNEI. The CDR3 is 15 residues long. In DNA form, the CDR3 reads TGTGCCAGCAGTGAACCGCTGTTGAGGGCCAATGAGCAGTTCTTC. Amino acids: CASSEPLLRANEQFF.

The chain couples TRBV7-2 to TRBJ2-3; 8 bases are shared with TRBD1. CDR1 and CDR2 from the germline V gene are SGHTA and FQGNSA. The CDR3 is 14 residues long. V dropped 5 bases and J dropped 4; count of bases not matched to a gene: 5. Here the CDR3 reads CASSHDRGPDTQYF. Written as DNA, the CDR3 is TGTGCCAGCAGCCATGACAGGGGCCCAGATACGCAGTATTTT.

The CDR3 nucleotides read TGTGCCATCAGTGAGTCGAGCACTAGGGGAGGCAATCAGCCCCAGCATTTT. Its translation: CAISESSTRGGNQPQHF. The rearrangement uses TRBV10-3 and TRBJ1-5, with D possibly matching TRBD1 (5 bases). The length of the CDR3 is 17 residues. CDR1 and CDR2 (germline): ENHRY, SYGVKD. Between the trimmed V and J ends, which lost 0 bases and 2 bases, there was a span of 14 bases.

The chain employs TRBV19 and TRBJ1-2; TRBD1 agrees at 10 bases. The CDR3 has 14 amino acids. The V gene's germline CDR1 is LNHDA and CDR2 SQIVND (reference sequence). V lost 8 bases and J lost 8; bases outside the gene matches: 11. CDR3 in DNA: TGTGCCAGTGGCCCGGGACAGGGGCGGAAAGGCTACACCTTC. This sequence encodes CASGPGQGRKGYTF.

The gene calls are TRBV18 and TRBJ1-1; 8 nucleotides line up with TRBD1. The CDR3 consists of 15 residues. Trimming cost V 5 bases and J 0 bases; bases outside gene matches: 5. Per germline, CDR1 KGHSH and CDR2 LQKENI. This chain's CDR3 is CASSRYRGMNTEAFF. CDR3 sequence (DNA): TGTGCCAGCTCAAGGTACAGGGGGATGAACACTGAAGCTTTCTTT.

V and J are TRBV18 and TRBJ2-7, with TRBD2 matching over 11 bases. The CDR3 extends over 14 amino acids. Germline CDR1 is KGHSH and CDR2 is LQKENI. Trimming took 6 bases from V and 7 from J; bases not matched to a gene: 8. The DNA of the CDR3 is TGTGCCAGCTCCCGACTAGCGGGGCCGCGGGAGCAGTACTTC. It translates to CASSRLAGPREQYF.

This clone has only one observation. The V call is TRBV7-6, the J call TRBJ2-1; tentatively, D is TRBD2 (6 bases). V was pared by 1 base and J by 5 bases, with 12 bases between. The CDR3 is made up of 15 amino acids. Germline CDR1 and CDR2: SGHVS and FNYEAQ. The CDR3 here is CASSLGAGLNNEQFF. DNA for the CDR3: TGTGCCAGCAGCTTAGGGGCGGGGCTTAACAATGAGCAGTTCTTC.

This clone was counted once. The gene calls are TRBV11-2 and TRBJ2-1; 9 bases are shared with TRBD2. Trimming took 0 bases from V and 0 from J; bases not matched to a gene: 9. The germline gives CDR1 SGHAT, CDR2 FQNNGV. The CDR3 consists of 19 residues. The CDR3 sequence is CASSLDRLAGLSSYNEQFF. The CDR3 region has the DNA TGTGCCAGCAGCTTAGATCGCCTAGCGGGACTTAGCTCCTACAATGAGCAGTTCTTC.

The chain links TRBV6-5 to TRBJ1-4; the D is unclear. CDR1 is MNHEY and CDR2 is SVGAGI in the germline V gene. The V end lost 0 bases, the J end lost 5 bases, and 13 bases lay between the germline ends. The CDR3 is 16 residues long. DNA of the CDR3: TGTGCCAGCAGTTACTCCTCGGCCCTGCTGAATGAAAAACTGTTTTTT. Protein: CASSYSSALLNEKLFF.

Written as DNA, the CDR3 is TGCGCCAGCAGCCACACCTCGGCGGGAGGGTCCTACAATGAGCAGTTCTTC. It specifies CASSHTSAGGSYNEQFF. The J gene is TRBJ2-1, the V gene TRBV5-1; 9 nucleotides match TRBD2. J was trimmed by 1 base and V by 4 bases; bases with no gene match: 9. This CDR3 contains 17 residues. The germline gives CDR1 SGHRS, CDR2 YFSETQ.

The chain joins TRBV7-6 to TRBJ2-5; D is unresolved. CDR3 length: 13 amino acids. Trimming removed 2 bases at V and 5 bases at J, with 9 bases between. CDR1 and CDR2 from the germline V gene are SGHVS and FNYEAQ. CDR3 protein: CASSLNTDETQYF. The CDR3 DNA reads as TGTGCCAGCAGCTTAAATACGGACGAGACCCAGTACTTC.

This clone was seen just once. Distinct nucleotide sequences in the sample also encode this CDR3. The gene calls are TRBV6-5 and TRBJ2-6, with a weak D call TRBD2 (5 bases). This CDR3 is built from 14 residues. Germline loops: CDR1 MNHEY, CDR2 SVGAGI. Trimming stripped 4 bases from V and 1 base from J, with 5 bases between. The CDR3 nucleotides read TGTGCCAGCAGTTCGGGGTCTGGGGCCAACGTCCTGACTTTC. This encodes CASSSGSGANVLTF.

The chain is built from TRBV5-6 and TRBJ2-7, with 7 positions matching TRBD1. Trimming took 5 bases from V and 3 from J; bases not matched to a gene: 5. Looked up from germline, CDR1 is SGHDT and CDR2 is YYEEEE. The length of the CDR3 is 13 residues. CDR3 sequence: CASRYRGDYEQYF. Here the CDR3 DNA reads TGTGCCAGCAGATACAGGGGTGACTACGAGCAGTACTTC.

The chain employs TRBV5-1 and TRBJ1-2, with TRBD1 matching 10 bases. The CDR3 contains 16 residues. Germline V CDR1 and CDR2: SGHRS, YFSETQ. The V gene end was trimmed by 0 bases and the J gene end by 0 bases; junction bases not matched to a gene: 2. The CDR3 loop is CASSLGTGGANYGYTF. CDR3 nucleotide sequence: TGCGCCAGCAGCTTGGGGACAGGGGGAGCTAACTATGGCTACACCTTC.

The rearrangement uses TRBV11-2 and TRBJ2-4; 8 positions match TRBD1. Germline values: CDR1 SGHAT, CDR2 FQNNGV. There are 14 residues in the CDR3. V dropped 4 bases and J dropped 4; count of bases not matched to a gene: 3. CDR3 nucleotides: TGTGCCAGCAGCTCCTGGACAGGGAAAAACATTCAGTACTTC. Translating it yields CASSSWTGKNIQYF.

This chain uses TRBV5-1 with TRBJ1-1, with 7 bases aligning to TRBD1. Germline CDR1 is SGHRS and CDR2 is YFSETQ. The CDR3 totals 13 residues. With V trimmed by 6 bases and J by 3 bases, 5 bases remained unmatched. CDR3 residues: CASKQGGYTEAFF. CDR3 coding DNA: TGCGCCAGCAAGCAGGGGGGCTACACTGAAGCTTTCTTT.

This clone was detected once. This sample also contains other DNA sequences that code for the same CDR3. The V call is TRBV6-5, the J call TRBJ2-7; D remains ambiguous. This CDR3 has 15 amino acids. Germline CDR1 is MNHEY and CDR2 is SVGAGI. Trimming took off 2 bases at V and 0 bases at J, with 11 bases between the two ends. The DNA for the CDR3 is TGTGCCAGCAGTTACAGTCTAGGTTCCTCCTACGAGCAGTACTTC. This gives the protein CASSYSLGSSYEQYF.

The V gene is TRBV12-5, the J gene TRBJ2-3; D might be TRBD2 (5 bases). From germline, CDR1 is LGHNT and CDR2 FRNRAP. V lost 0 bases and J lost 0, with 19 bases in between. This CDR3 has 19 amino acids. CDR3 nucleotides: TGTGCTAGTGGTTTGGTCAGCGACGGGATCTCTTCTAGCACAGATACGCAGTATTTT. It yields the protein CASGLVSDGISSSTDTQYF.

This clone was counted between two and nine times. The V and J genes are TRBV19 and TRBJ1-1, with 9 bases aligning to TRBD1. This CDR3 has 13 residues. Germline V lookup: CDR1 LNHDA, CDR2 SQIVND (reference sequence). V was clipped by 5 bases and J by 4 bases; unmatched bases: 2. The DNA for the CDR3 is TGTGCCAGTAGTCCGGACAGGGGCACTGAAGCTTTCTTT. This sequence encodes CASSPDRGTEAFF. The full variable domain, completed using reference TRBV19 and TRBJ1-1, is DGGITQSPKYLFRKEGQNVTLSCEQNLNHDAMYWYRQDPGQGLRLIYYSQIVNDFQKGDIAEGYSVSREKKESFPLTVTSAQKNPTAFYLCASSPDRGTEAFFGQGTRLTVV.